The clone carrying this TCR beta chain was counted ten times or more. Assay: immunoSEQ multiplex PCR; the TCRdb copy retains only in-frame clones and omits some. This table holds 75,000 to 100,000 clones, about 77% found once. The data were taken from a study of blood T cell repertoires in COVID-19. With V trimmed by 4 bases and J by 6 bases, 5 bases remained unmatched. The CDR3 has 14 residues. In germline, CDR1 is SEHNR, CDR2 FQNEAQ (reference sequence). The TCR sequence derives from a woman of 80 years or more with acute or convalescent COVID-19. Sequenced: peripheral blood. This rearrangement joins TRBV7-9 to TRBJ2-5; 10 bases map to TRBD1. For the CDR3, the DNA is TGTGCCAGCAGCTCGGGACAGGGGAGCAAGACCCAGTACTTC. It codes for CASSSGQGSKTQYF.